This T cell receptor beta chain comes out of a study of T cells after yellow fever vaccination. The overall study: With SMART-Seq v4 Ultra Low Input, the fractions containing low cell numbers were prepared. Study results and limitations: The booster response re-showed most primary clones: approximately 97% CD4, 88% CD8. Abundant contaminating clonotypes from the bulk population could appear in FACS-sorted repertoires.

As for this clonotype: The target antigen is unknown.

As TCR cDNA was made by 5'RACE template switching, a universal primer site and UMIs were added. TCRdb reprocessed the 5' RACE reads via MiXCR and lists one record per CDR3 protein. The table lists hundreds of thousands of distinct CDR3 sequences, roughly 9.4% of them singletons. The CDR3 covers 16 residues. In germline, CDR1 is DFQATT, CDR2 SNEGSKA (reference sequence). Trimming left V 1 base short and J 1 base short, with 16 bases between. The rearrangement joins TRBV20-1 to TRBJ1-2; no clear D gene. Sequences were derived from PBMCs, sampled on the day of the first yellow fever vaccination. The receptor was isolated from a man aged 18-30 years who received the YFV17D yellow fever vaccine. The CDR3 DNA reads as TGCAGTGCTAGAGTGGACCCCCCCCAGAGTAACTATGGCTACACCTTC. Its translation is CSARVDPPQSNYGYTF.